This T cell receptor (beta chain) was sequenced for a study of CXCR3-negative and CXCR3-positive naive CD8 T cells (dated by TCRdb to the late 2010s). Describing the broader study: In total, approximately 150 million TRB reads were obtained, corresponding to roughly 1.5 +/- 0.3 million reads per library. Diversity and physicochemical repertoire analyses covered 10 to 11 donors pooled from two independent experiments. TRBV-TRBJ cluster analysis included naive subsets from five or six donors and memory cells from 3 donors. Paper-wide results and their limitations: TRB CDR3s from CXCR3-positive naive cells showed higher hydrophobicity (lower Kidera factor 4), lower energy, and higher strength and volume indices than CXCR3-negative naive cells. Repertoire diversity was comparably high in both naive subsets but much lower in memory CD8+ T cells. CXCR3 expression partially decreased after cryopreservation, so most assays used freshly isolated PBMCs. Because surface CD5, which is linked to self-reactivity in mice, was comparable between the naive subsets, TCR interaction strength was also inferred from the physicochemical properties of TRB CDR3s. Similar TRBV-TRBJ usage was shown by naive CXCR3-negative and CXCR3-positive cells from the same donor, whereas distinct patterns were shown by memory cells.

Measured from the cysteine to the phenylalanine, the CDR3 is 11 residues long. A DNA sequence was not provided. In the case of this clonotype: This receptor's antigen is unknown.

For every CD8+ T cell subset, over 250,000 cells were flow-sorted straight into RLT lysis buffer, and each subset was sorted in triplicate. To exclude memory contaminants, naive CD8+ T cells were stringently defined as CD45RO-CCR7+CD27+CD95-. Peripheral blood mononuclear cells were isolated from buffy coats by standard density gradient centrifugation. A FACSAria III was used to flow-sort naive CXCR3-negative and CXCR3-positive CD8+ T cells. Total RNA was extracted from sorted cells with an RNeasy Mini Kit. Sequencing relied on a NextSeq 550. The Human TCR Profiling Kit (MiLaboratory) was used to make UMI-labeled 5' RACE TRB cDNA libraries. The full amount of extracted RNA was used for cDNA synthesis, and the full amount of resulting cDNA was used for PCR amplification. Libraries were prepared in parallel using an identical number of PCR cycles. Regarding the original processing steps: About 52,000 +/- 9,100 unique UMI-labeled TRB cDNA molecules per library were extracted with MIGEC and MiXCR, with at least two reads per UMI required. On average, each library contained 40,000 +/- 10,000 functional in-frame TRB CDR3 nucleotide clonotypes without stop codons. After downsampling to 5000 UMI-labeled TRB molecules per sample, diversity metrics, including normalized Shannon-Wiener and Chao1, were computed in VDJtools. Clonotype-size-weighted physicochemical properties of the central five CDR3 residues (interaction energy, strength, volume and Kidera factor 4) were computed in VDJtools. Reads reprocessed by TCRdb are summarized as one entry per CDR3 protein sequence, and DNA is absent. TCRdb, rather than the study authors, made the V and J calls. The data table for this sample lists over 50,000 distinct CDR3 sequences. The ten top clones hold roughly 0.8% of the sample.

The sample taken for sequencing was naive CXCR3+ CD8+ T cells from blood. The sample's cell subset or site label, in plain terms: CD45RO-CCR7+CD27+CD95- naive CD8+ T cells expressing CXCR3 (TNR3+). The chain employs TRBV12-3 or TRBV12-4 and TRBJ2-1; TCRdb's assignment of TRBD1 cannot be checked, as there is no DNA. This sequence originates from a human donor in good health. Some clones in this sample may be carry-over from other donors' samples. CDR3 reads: CASETGNEQFF.